This T cell receptor (beta chain) originates from a study of OX40 agonist ivuxolimab in advanced cancers. Study at large: Patients were treated with ivuxolimab, an agonistic anti-OX40 (CD134) antibody. General study findings and limits: At 0.1 to 3.0 mg/kg, clonal expansion of CD4+ and CD8+ blood T cells had occurred by week 6. Fewer expanded clones were found on average in CD4+ than in CD8+ T cells.

V was shortened by 1 base and J by 3 bases, with 11 bases between the two germline ends. Germline V lookup: CDR1 SGHDT, CDR2 YYEEEE. The CDR3 length is 14 residues. The data were produced by immunoSEQ multiplex PCR, yet TCRdb's version contains in-frame clones alone and is incomplete. Of over 60,000 clones detected, approximately 90% appear once; the ten largest clones hold around 2%. Notes on this clone: Its antigen is unidentified.

The study sampled blood at baseline, cycle 4 day 1, and cycle 7 day 1. The sequencing used CD4+ or CD8+ T cells sorted from blood, collected in a trial of the OX40 agonist ivuxolimab. This sequence joins TRBV5-6 and TRBJ2-7; D not certain. This TCR was sampled from an adult with an advanced solid tumor such as melanoma, head and neck, liver or kidney cancer. Written as DNA, the CDR3 is TGTGCCAGCAGCTTGTCGGGCTCCAACTACGAGCAGTACTTC. Protein: CASSLSGSNYEQYF.